The 32 T cell receptor beta chains presented below share a single source sample, sequenced in a study of graft-versus-host responses after intestinal transplantation. These receptors lack a known antigen. Generated by immunoSEQ multiplex PCR, the TCRdb table keeps only in-frame clones and is missing some. The sample has over 65,000 clones; approximately 90% are singletons. Here the sequenced sample was unstimulated CD8+ T cells sorted from spleen or lymph node cells, taken before transplant. All receptors derive from a human donor who was the organ donor for an intestinal transplant.

V is TRBV11-3 and J is TRBJ2-1; TRBD1 is a possible D gene (5 bases). Germline CDR1 is SGHNT and CDR2 is YENEEA. The CDR3 has 16 amino acids. With 2 bases removed from V and 4 bases from J, the gap between germline ends came to 15 bases. Here the CDR3 DNA reads TGTGCCAGCAGCTTATCGGCAACCGACAGTTACAATGAGCAGTTCTTC. This gives the protein CASSLSATDSYNEQFF.

This chain joins TRBV2 and TRBJ2-1, with D unclear. Trimming pared 10 bases from V and 4 bases from J, leaving 14 bases between. Germline loops: CDR1 SNHLY, CDR2 FYNNEI. This CDR3 is 13 amino acids long. DNA of the CDR3: TGTGCCACCGTGGCAGAAAATTACAATGAGCAGTTCTTC. As protein: CATVAENYNEQFF.

The sample holds one count of this clone. The gene calls are TRBV7-3 and TRBJ2-1; D remains ambiguous. Trimming stripped 1 base from V and 0 bases from J, with 13 bases between. Looked up from germline, CDR1 is SGHTA and CDR2 is FQGTGA. The CDR3 loop spans 17 amino acids. CDR3 protein: CASSLSPTDISYNEQFF. The DNA of the CDR3 is TGTGCCAGCAGCTTAAGCCCCACAGACATCTCCTACAATGAGCAGTTCTTC.

CDR3 nucleotides: TGTGCCAGCAGTTCTATGTCGCTAGCAAGGAAGCAGTACTTC. Its translation is CASSSMSLARKQYF. This chain joins TRBV27 and TRBJ2-5, with a weak D call TRBD2 (5 bases). Trimming shortened V by 4 bases and J by 11 bases, and 20 bases separated the two germline ends. From germline, CDR1 is MNHEY and CDR2 SMNVEV (reference sequence). The CDR3 is 14 amino acids.

The V call is TRBV2, the J call TRBJ1-5, with D possibly being TRBD1 (5 bases). Germline loops: CDR1 SNHLY, CDR2 FYNNEI. The V end lost 5 bases, the J end lost 4 bases, and 27 bases lay between the germline ends. The CDR3 is made up of 19 amino acids. CDR3 residues: CASSTTGTYDGVANQPQHF. The CDR3 DNA reads as TGTGCCAGCAGTACCACCGGGACTTACGACGGCGTAGCAAATCAGCCCCAGCATTTT.

The gene calls are TRBV5-1 and TRBJ2-2; D uncertain. Germline V CDR1 and CDR2: SGHRS, YFSETQ. V shed 1 base and J shed 11 bases, with 9 bases lying between them. This CDR3 has 12 amino acids. The CDR3 coding sequence is TGCGCCAGCAGCTTGAATGGGGTAGAGCTGTTTTTT. Translation gives CASSLNGVELFF.

As DNA, the CDR3 is TGTGCCAGCAGTGAAGCGGATACCTACGAGCAGTACTTC. The encoded protein is CASSEADTYEQYF. J is TRBJ2-7 and V is TRBV2, with unresolved D. The CDR3 is made up of 13 amino acids. Germline CDR1 and CDR2: SNHLY and FYNNEI. V was clipped by 0 bases and J by 2 bases, with 5 bases between them. Drawing the rest from reference TRBV2 and TRBJ2-7, the complete variable domain is EPEVTQTPSHQVTQMGQEVILRCVPISNHLYFYWYRQILGQKVEFLVSFYNNEISEKSEIFDDQFSVERPDGSNFTLKIRSTKLEDSAMYFCASSEADTYEQYFGPGTRLTVT.

This clone was seen only once. The rearrangement uses TRBV15 and TRBJ2-7; 7 bases map to TRBD2. The V and J ends lost 0 bases and 2 bases, in that order; junction bases with no gene match: 4. This CDR3 has 15 amino acids. Germline CDR1 LNHNV, CDR2 YYDKDF (reference sequence). CDR3 protein: CATSRDGGSTYEQYF. DNA of the CDR3: TGTGCCACCAGCAGAGATGGCGGGAGCACCTACGAGCAGTACTTC.

The chain employs TRBV11-1 and TRBJ2-1, with TRBD2 identical over 10 bases. The germline gives CDR1 SGHAT, CDR2 FQDESV (reference sequence). The ends lost 5 bases at V and 2 bases at J; junction bases unmatched: 9. This CDR3 spans 17 amino acids. Here the CDR3 reads CASSPYRAGGTYNEQFF. The CDR3, as DNA: TGTGCCAGCAGCCCGTACCGAGCGGGGGGGACCTACAATGAGCAGTTCTTC.

V is TRBV4-1 and J is TRBJ2-7; D unresolved. Germline values: CDR1 MGHRA, CDR2 YSYEKL. The length of the CDR3 is 15 residues. Trimming took 2 bases from V and 5 from J, leaving 16 bases between them. Here the CDR3 reads CASSQYLDVDDEQYF. The CDR3 bases are TGCGCCAGCAGCCAATATTTAGACGTCGACGACGAGCAGTACTTC.

V usage is TRBV11-2 and J usage is TRBJ2-7; D unresolved. CDR1 and CDR2 from the germline V gene are SGHAT and FQNNGV. V dropped 3 bases and J dropped 4 bases, with 13 bases sitting between them. The CDR3 contains 14 residues. CDR3 in DNA: TGTGCCAGCAGCTTCGGGCTGGCGAGGTACGAGCAGTACTTC. Translating gives CASSFGLARYEQYF. Drawing the rest from reference TRBV11-2 and TRBJ2-7, the complete variable domain is EAGVAQSPRYKIIEKRQSVAFWCNPISGHATLYWYQQILGQGPKLLIQFQNNGVVDDSQLPKDRFSAERLKGVDSTLKIQPAKLEDSAVYLCASSFGLARYEQYFGPGTRLTVT.

The V gene is TRBV30, the J gene TRBJ1-5, with D unclear. Trimming left V 2 bases short and J 7 bases short, with 15 bases between. The CDR3 covers 14 residues. The germline CDR1 and CDR2 sequences are GTSNPN and SVGIG (reference sequence). The CDR3 coding sequence is TGTGCCTGGAGTTCAGGTCAGCCGGGGCAGCCCCAGCATTTT. Its translation is CAWSSGQPGQPQHF.

DNA for the CDR3: TGTGCCAGCAGCTTAGGACTAGCGGGAAGGGACGAGCAGTACTTC. Translating it yields CASSLGLAGRDEQYF. The chain combines TRBV7-3 with TRBJ2-7; 12 nucleotides align to TRBD2. J lost 5 bases, V lost 2 bases, and 4 bases had no gene match. CDR1 and CDR2 from the germline V gene are SGHTA and FQGTGA. This CDR3 spans 15 amino acids.

This clone was observed once. The V gene is TRBV30, the J gene TRBJ1-5; D is unresolved. The CDR3 length is 14 residues. CDR1 GTSNPN and CDR2 SVGIG come from the germline V gene (reference sequence). The V end lost 4 bases, the J end lost 4 bases, and 14 bases lay between the germline ends. This CDR3 reads CAWNFGGWNQPQHF. The DNA for the CDR3 is TGTGCCTGGAATTTTGGTGGTTGGAATCAGCCCCAGCATTTT. Filled out from reference TRBV30 and TRBJ1-5, the complete variable domain reads SQTIHQWPATLVQPVGSPLSLECTVEGTSNPNLYWYRQAAGRGLQLLFYSVGIGQISSEVPQNLSASRPQDRQFILSSKKLLLSDSGFYLCAWNFGGWNQPQHFGDGTRLSIL.

This chain uses TRBV27 with TRBJ2-5; no clear D. Germline lookup yields CDR1 MNHEY and CDR2 SMNVEV (reference sequence). V shed 7 bases and J shed 5 bases, with 11 bases lying between them. CDR3 size: 12 residues. CDR3 sequence reads: CASMGLSETQYF. The CDR3 DNA sequence: TGTGCCAGCATGGGTCTCTCCGAGACCCAGTACTTC.

This chain uses TRBV2 with TRBJ2-3; D is uncertain. Trimming shortened V by 8 bases and J by 9 bases, and 15 bases separated the two germline ends. Germline assignment: CDR1 SNHLY and CDR2 FYNNEI. This CDR3 has 12 residues. CDR3 protein: CASEVFPGTQYF. In DNA form, the CDR3 reads TGTGCCAGCGAGGTTTTCCCCGGCACGCAGTATTTT.

This clone showed up just once. The chain links TRBV4-1 to TRBJ2-3, with D possibly being TRBD1 or TRBD2 (5 bases each). CDR1 MGHRA and CDR2 YSYEKL come from the germline V gene. The CDR3 covers 15 residues. V gave up 3 bases and J gave up 6 bases, with 16 bases separating them. The CDR3 DNA follows: TGCGCCAGCAGCCAGACTCCCGGGGCCGGGGATACGCAGTATTTT. Its protein is CASSQTPGAGDTQYF.

The V call is TRBV6-1, the J call TRBJ1-1, with D unresolved. The germline CDR1 and CDR2 sequences are MNHNS and SASEGT. The CDR3 has 13 residues. V lost 5 bases to trimming and J lost 1 base, with 8 bases between them. The CDR3: CASSCSKNTEAFF. CDR3 bases: TGTGCCAGCAGTTGTTCGAAGAACACTGAAGCTTTCTTT.

The chain has TRBV9 and TRBJ2-1; D may match TRBD1 or TRBD2 (6 bases each). V was trimmed by 0 bases and J by 7 bases, leaving 14 bases between them. Germline V gene lookup returns CDR1 SGDLS and CDR2 YYNGEE. The CDR3 loop spans 15 amino acids. CDR3 sequence reads: CASSVVGGLFNEQFF. The CDR3 region has the DNA TGTGCCAGCAGCGTAGTAGGGGGGTTGTTTAATGAGCAGTTCTTC.

V is TRBV21-1 and J is TRBJ1-5; whether TRBD1, the table's D call, matches the DNA was not checked. TRBV21-1 is noted as a pseudogene. This CDR3 comprises 16 residues. CDR3 protein: CASSKGKGGSNQPQHF. For the CDR3, the DNA is TGTGCCAGCAGCAAAGGGAAAGGGGGAAGCAATCAGCCCCAGCATTTT.

The genes are TRBV27 and TRBJ1-1, with D tentatively TRBD1 (5 bases). Trimming pared 4 bases from V and 6 bases from J, leaving 9 bases between. Germline values: CDR1 MNHEY, CDR2 SMNVEV (reference sequence). This CDR3 has 12 amino acids. Here the CDR3 reads CASSSRGAEAFF. Written as DNA, the CDR3 is TGTGCCAGCAGTTCTAGAGGGGCTGAAGCTTTCTTT.

This clone has only one observation. The chain has TRBV11-2 and TRBJ2-5, with TRBD1 matching over 8 bases. The CDR3 has 14 residues. Unmatched junction bases numbered 3, after V lost 1 base and J lost 5 bases. Germline V gene data show CDR1 as SGHAT and CDR2 as FQNNGV. CDR3 sequence reads: CASSLGQGRETQYF. CDR3 nucleotides: TGTGCCAGCAGCTTAGGACAGGGGCGGGAGACCCAGTACTTC.

The V and J genes are TRBV9 and TRBJ2-7; no firm D call. The CDR3 is 13 residues long. With 0 bases removed from V and 3 bases from J, the gap between germline ends came to 7 bases. Germline V gene sequence: CDR1 SGDLS, CDR2 YYNGEE. CDR3 loop: CASSVDLDYEQYF. CDR3 sequence (DNA): TGTGCCAGCAGCGTAGACTTAGACTACGAGCAGTACTTC.

This chain links TRBV28 with TRBJ1-2; no definite D call. Trimming cost V 3 bases and J 4 bases, with 21 bases left between them. Germline CDR1 reads MDHEN; CDR2 reads SYDVKM. The CDR3 loop spans 17 amino acids. CDR3 nucleotide sequence: TGTGCCAGCAGTTTCGAAGACACTATCGGGTTGGGCTATGGCTACACCTTC. It specifies CASSFEDTIGLGYGYTF.

The gene calls are TRBV5-6 and TRBJ2-7; 12 bases agree with TRBD2. V was clipped by 2 bases and J by 7 bases; unmatched bases: 10. Germline V gene lookup returns CDR1 SGHDT and CDR2 YYEEEE. CDR3 size: 16 residues. This chain's CDR3 is CASSLGTTSGSGEQYF. The CDR3 DNA reads TGTGCCAGCAGCTTAGGAACGACTAGCGGGAGTGGAGAGCAGTACTTC.

The rearrangement links TRBV5-1 to TRBJ2-7, with no clear D. Germline assignment: CDR1 SGHRS and CDR2 YFSETQ. The CDR3 has 16 amino acids. V shed 0 bases and J shed 0 bases, with 13 bases lying between them. The CDR3 sequence: CASSLVGVGHSYEQYF. CDR3 DNA sequence: TGCGCCAGCAGCTTGGTTGGCGTAGGGCACTCCTACGAGCAGTACTTC.

V usage is TRBV9 and J usage is TRBJ2-1, with 10 bases lining up with TRBD2. Trimming cost V 4 bases and J 0 bases; bases outside gene matches: 10. The CDR3 has 18 amino acids. Germline-derived CDR1 and CDR2 are SGDLS and YYNGEE. The CDR3 protein is CASSPPGTSAYSYNEQFF. The CDR3, as DNA: TGTGCCAGCAGCCCACCCGGGACTAGCGCTTACTCCTACAATGAGCAGTTCTTC. The variable domain in full, completed from reference TRBV9 and TRBJ2-1, reads DSGVTQTPKHLITATGQRVTLRCSPRSGDLSVYWYQQSLDQGLQFLIQYYNGEERAKGNILERFSAQQFPDLHSELNLSSLELGDSALYFCASSPPGTSAYSYNEQFFGPGTRLTVL.

The rearrangement joins TRBV21-1 to TRBJ1-1; TRBD1, as called in the table, went unchecked against the DNA. TRBV21-1 is an annotated pseudogene. There are 17 residues in the CDR3. CDR3 in amino acids: CASSTTGQFNMNTEAFF. The DNA for the CDR3 is TGTGCCAGCTCGACGACAGGCCAATTCAACATGAACACTGAAGCTTTCTTT.

This clone was seen only once. The J gene is TRBJ2-1, the V gene TRBV19; 9 bases map to TRBD2. Germline V CDR1 and CDR2: LNHDA, SQIVND (reference sequence). The CDR3 totals 15 residues. Germline trimming cut 10 bases from V and 3 bases from J; bases unmatched to any gene: 10. The CDR3 reads CATTGTSSFYNEQFF. The CDR3 bases are TGTGCCACCACCGGGACTAGCAGTTTCTACAATGAGCAGTTCTTC.

On this clone itself: At the DNA level, this CDR3 is encoded by other sequences in the same sample as well. The V and J genes are TRBV27 and TRBJ1-2; D call uncertain. V lost 2 bases to trimming and J lost 7 bases, with 11 bases between them. The CDR3 is made up of 13 amino acids. CDR1 is MNHEY and CDR2 is SMNVEV in the germline V gene (reference sequence). CDR3 loop: CASSLGGSGGYTF. The CDR3 region has the DNA TGTGCCAGCAGTTTAGGTGGGTCGGGTGGCTACACCTTC.

This rearrangement joins TRBV28 to TRBJ2-7, with D hard to call. The CDR3 is made up of 12 amino acids. Trimming pared 3 bases from V and 7 bases from J, leaving 10 bases between. Per the germline V gene, CDR1 is MDHEN and CDR2 is SYDVKM. CDR3 DNA sequence: TGTGCCAGCAGTTTCTCCCTGGGGGAGCAGTACTTC. This codes for CASSFSLGEQYF.

The DNA for the CDR3 is TGTGCCAGTAGCCTCGGGACCGACTCCTACGAGCAGTACTTC. This gives the protein CASSLGTDSYEQYF. V gene TRBV19 combines with J gene TRBJ2-7, with D perhaps being TRBD1 or TRBD2 (5 bases each). Germline loops: CDR1 LNHDA, CDR2 SQIVND (reference sequence). The V end was cut by 6 bases, the J end by 0 bases, with 12 bases between. CDR3 length: 14 residues.